Listed below are T cell receptor beta chains from one sample, sequenced in a study of blood T cell repertoires in COVID-19. Method: immunoSEQ multiplex PCR; TCRdb's copy keeps in-frame clones and lacks some. The profile shows some 290,000 clones, 85% to 90% of them singletons. The sample comprised peripheral blood. The source is a woman in her twenties or thirties with COVID-19, enrolled during active disease. The CDR3 runs from the conserved cysteine through the conserved F or W. A D gene is named only where the DNA matches it firmly. Size values are once, few and many counts, or a class for expanded clones, and some rows have none.

D,size,V,J,DNA,CDR3
TRBD2,.,TRBV5-1,TRBJ2-3,TGCGCCAGCAGCCCACCTGGGAGCGGGGGGGCCGGAGATACGCAGTATTTT,CASSPPGSGGAGDTQYF
.,.,TRBV20-1,TRBJ2-1,TGCAGTGCTAACAAACTAGGTGAGCAGTTCTTC,CSANKLGEQFF
TRBD2,once,TRBV6-5,TRBJ2-3,TGTGCCAGCAGGCTGACTAGCGGGGGTGGAGATACGCAGTATTTT,CASRLTSGGGDTQYF
TRBD1,once,TRBV6-5,TRBJ1-5,TGTGCCAGCGGACAGGAGAATCAGCCCCAGCATTTT,CASGQENQPQHF
.,.,TRBV6-2/TRBV6-3,TRBJ1-2,TGTGCCAGCAGTTTGACACCATCCAACTGGTACACCTTC,CASSLTPSNWYTF
.,once,TRBV27,TRBJ2-1,TGTGCCAGCAGTTTTAGGGGTGGGGGCAAAATGAATGAGCAGTTCTTC,CASSFRGGGKMNEQFF
TRBD2,.,TRBV7-6,TRBJ2-7,TGTGCCAGCAGCCCGGGACTAGCGGGGGTCCTCACCTACGAGCAGTACTTC,CASSPGLAGVLTYEQYF
TRBD1,once,TRBV6-6,TRBJ1-5,TGTGCCAGCAGTCAAAACAGGGGCGTGAGCAATCAGCCCCAGCATTTT,CASSQNRGVSNQPQHF
.,.,TRBV15,TRBJ2-1,TGTGCCACCAGCGGGGGGACAGATTACAATGAGCAGTTCTTC,CATSGGTDYNEQFF
.,.,TRBV11-2,TRBJ1-1,TGTGCCAGCAGCTTTTCGGGGGCTGAAGCTTTCTTT,CASSFSGAEAFF
TRBD1,.,TRBV5-1,TRBJ2-7,TGCGCCAGCAGCTTCTACAGGGGAGAATACGAGCAGTACTTC,CASSFYRGEYEQYF
.,many,TRBV5-4,TRBJ1-4,TGTGCCAGCAGCCCAGGACAGAATAATGAAAAACTGTTTTTT,CASSPGQNNEKLFF
.,.,TRBV12-1,TRBJ2-1,TGTGCCAGCAGCTTTGCCGAACAGGGTGTCGTTTGCAATGAGCAGTTCTTC,CASSFAEQGVVCNEQFF
.,.,TRBV18,TRBJ2-1,TGTGCCAGCTCACCAACGGTCCCTTTCTCCGTCTACAATGAGCAGTTCTTC,CASSPTVPFSVYNEQFF
TRBD1,.,TRBV7-9,TRBJ1-2,TGTGCCAGCAGCCCGACGACAGGGCTTGTCGTGCGGTACACCTTC,CASSPTTGLVVRYTF
.,.,TRBV9,TRBJ1-2,TGTGCCAGCAGCGTAGGGCAGGGCCCTAACTATGGCTACACCTTC,CASSVGQGPNYGYTF
.,.,TRBV5-4,TRBJ1-2,TGTGCCAGCAGCTCGCCCACAGGGTACTATGGCTACACCTTC,CASSSPTGYYGYTF
.,.,TRBV11-2,TRBJ1-1,TGTGCCAGCAGCTTAGGGAGGAACACTGAAGCTTTCTTT,CASSLGRNTEAFF
.,.,TRBV6-6,TRBJ2-1,TGTGCCAGCAGTCCCTCCCAGGGGTGGAATGAGCAGTTCTTC,CASSPSQGWNEQFF
TRBD1,once,TRBV3-1/TRBV3-2,TRBJ1-1,TGTGCCAGCACCCACAGACGGGACAGCACTGAAGCTTTCTTT,CASTHRRDSTEAFF
TRBD1,few,TRBV2,TRBJ1-4,TGTGCCAGCAGGGACAGGGGGCTAGGAGAAAAACTGTTTTTT,CASRDRGLGEKLFF
.,.,TRBV6-5,TRBJ2-7,TGTGCCAGCAGTTACCTACTGGTGGCGGTCCACGAGCAGTACTTC,CASSYLLVAVHEQYF
.,.,TRBV11-2,TRBJ2-2,TGTGCCAGCAGCTCTCTAGAAACCGGGGAGCTGTTTTTT,CASSSLETGELFF
TRBD2,.,TRBV9,TRBJ2-1,TGTGCCAGCAGCCCCTACAGCGGGGGGGTGTACAATGAGCAGTTCTTC,CASSPYSGGVYNEQFF
.,.,TRBV6-2/TRBV6-3,TRBJ1-1,TGTGCCAGCAGTTACGAGCGGGGGGCTGAGACTGAAGCTTTCTTT,CASSYERGAETEAFF
TRBD1,.,TRBV7-9,TRBJ2-7,TGTGCCTGCCAGACAGGGTCCTACGAGCAGTACTTC,CACQTGSYEQYF
.,.,TRBV1,TRBJ2-4,TGCACCAGCAGCCAAGACAGGGGGTGTGGGGAAAACATTCAGTACTTC,CTSSQDRGCGENIQYF
TRBD2,.,TRBV4-1,TRBJ2-5,TGCGCCAGCAGGCGAGGGACTAGCGGGGTTTTAGAGTCAGAGACCCAGTACTTC,CASRRGTSGVLESETQYF
.,few,TRBV18,TRBJ1-1,TGTGCCAGCTCACCGCAGGGCCGGCCCACTGAAGCTTTCTTT,CASSPQGRPTEAFF
TRBD1,.,TRBV25-1,TRBJ1-2,TGTGCCAGCAGTGAATTGAAGACAGGGGAAATAAGGGGCTACACCTTC,CASSELKTGEIRGYTF
.,.,TRBV4-2,TRBJ2-3,TGTGCCAGCAGCCAAGGTGACTTATTCACAGATACGCAGTATTTT,CASSQGDLFTDTQYF
TRBD1,few,TRBV19,TRBJ1-1,TGTGCCAGTAAACAGCACCGGGACAGCAAACCGAGGAACACTGAAGCTTTCTTT,CASKQHRDSKPRNTEAFF
.,.,TRBV5-1,TRBJ1-6,TGCGCCAGCAGCCTTCGGACTTACGGGTCACCCCTCCACTTT,CASSLRTYGSPLHF
.,.,TRBV18,TRBJ2-7,TGTGCCAGCTCACCCATCCCCAACGAGCAGTACTTC,CASSPIPNEQYF
TRBD1,.,TRBV12-5,TRBJ1-1,TGTGCTAGTGGTTTTCAGGGGGCAGGGAGCACTGAAGCTTTCTTT,CASGFQGAGSTEAFF
TRBD2,.,TRBV12-5,TRBJ2-3,TGTGCTAGTGGTTTCGGTTTAGCGGGGGCCACCACAGATACGCAGTATTTT,CASGFGLAGATTDTQYF
.,once,TRBV19,TRBJ2-4,TGTGCCAGTAGTTCCGGGGCCAAAAACATTCAGTACTTC,CASSSGAKNIQYF
.,.,TRBV19,TRBJ1-5,TGTGCCAGTAGTATGAAGGGGCGCGTGAATCAGCCCCAGCATTTT,CASSMKGRVNQPQHF
.,.,TRBV20-1,TRBJ2-7,TGCAGTGCTAGGGAGGACTACGAGCAGTACTTC,CSAREDYEQYF
TRBD1,.,TRBV2,TRBJ2-7,TGTGCCAGCGGGGGACAGGGGGCTTTTAGCTCCTACGAGCAGTACTTC,CASGGQGAFSSYEQYF
TRBD1,once,TRBV7-2,TRBJ1-2,TGTGCCAGCAGCACAACTAGACGAGCGGGACAGGGCTTTGGCTACACCTTC,CASSTTRRAGQGFGYTF
TRBD1,few,TRBV2,TRBJ2-7,TGTGCCATCCACAGGGGGCTAGGCTACGAGCAGTACTTC,CAIHRGLGYEQYF
TRBD2,once,TRBV19,TRBJ2-1,TGTGCCAGTACCACCGGGACTAGCGGGGGGGATGAGCAGTTCTTC,CASTTGTSGGDEQFF
TRBD1,.,TRBV7-9,TRBJ1-1,TGTGCCAGCAGAAAGGGACAGGGAAGGCGAGGAACTGAAGCTTTCTTT,CASRKGQGRRGTEAFF
.,.,TRBV30,TRBJ1-2,TGTGCCTGGACTGTAGGGAGATCCTATGGCTACACCTTC,CAWTVGRSYGYTF
TRBD1,.,TRBV18,TRBJ1-2,TGTGCCAGCTTCGACAGGGACGATGGCTACACCTTC,CASFDRDDGYTF
.,once,TRBV7-9,TRBJ1-1,TGTGCCAGCAGCTTAGAGGGGACATTCATGAACACTGAAGCTTTCTTT,CASSLEGTFMNTEAFF
TRBD1,.,TRBV7-9,TRBJ2-5,TGTGCCAGCAGCGAATCGGACAGGGCACGGGAGACCCAGTACTTC,CASSESDRARETQYF